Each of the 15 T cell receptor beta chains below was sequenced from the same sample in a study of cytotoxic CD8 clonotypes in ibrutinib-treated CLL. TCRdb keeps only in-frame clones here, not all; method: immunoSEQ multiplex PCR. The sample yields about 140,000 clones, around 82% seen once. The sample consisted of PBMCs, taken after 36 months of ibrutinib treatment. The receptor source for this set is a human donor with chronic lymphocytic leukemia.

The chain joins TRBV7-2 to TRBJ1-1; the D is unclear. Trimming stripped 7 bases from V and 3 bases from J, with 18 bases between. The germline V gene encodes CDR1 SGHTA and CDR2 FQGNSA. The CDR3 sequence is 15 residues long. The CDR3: CASTSSGELYTEAFF. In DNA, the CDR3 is TGTGCCAGCACTTCCTCGGGAGAACTATACACTGAAGCTTTCTTT. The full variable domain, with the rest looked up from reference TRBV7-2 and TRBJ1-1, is GAGVSQSPSNKVTEKGKDVELRCDPISGHTALYWYRQSLGQGLEFLIYFQGNSAPDKSGLPSDRFSAERTGGSVSTLTIQRTQQEDSAVYLCASTSSGELYTEAFFGQGTRLTVV.

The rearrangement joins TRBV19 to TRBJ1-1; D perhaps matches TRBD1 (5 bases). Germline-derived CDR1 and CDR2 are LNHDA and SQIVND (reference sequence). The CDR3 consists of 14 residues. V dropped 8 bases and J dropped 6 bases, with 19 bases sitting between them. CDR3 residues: CASAPHRDVAEAFF. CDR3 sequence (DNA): TGTGCCAGTGCCCCCCATCGGGACGTCGCTGAAGCTTTCTTT.

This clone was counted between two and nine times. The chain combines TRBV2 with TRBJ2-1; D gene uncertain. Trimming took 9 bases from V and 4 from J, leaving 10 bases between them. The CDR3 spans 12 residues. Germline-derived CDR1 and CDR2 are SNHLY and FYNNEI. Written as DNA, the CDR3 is TGTGCCAGTAGGTGGTCTTACAATGAGCAGTTCTTC. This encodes CASRWSYNEQFF.

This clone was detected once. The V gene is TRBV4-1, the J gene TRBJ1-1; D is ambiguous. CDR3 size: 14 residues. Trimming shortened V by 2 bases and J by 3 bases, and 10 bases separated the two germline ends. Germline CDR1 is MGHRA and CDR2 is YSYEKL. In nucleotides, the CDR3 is TGCGCCAGCAGCCAAACCTTTGTGGACACTGAAGCTTTCTTT. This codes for CASSQTFVDTEAFF.

DNA of the CDR3: TGTGCCAGCAGCTTATGGGGAGCCACTGAAGCTTTCTTT. Amino acids: CASSLWGATEAFF. This sequence joins TRBV7-6 and TRBJ1-1; D unclear. V shed 2 bases and J shed 4 bases, with 8 bases lying between them. Germline V gene sequence: CDR1 SGHVS, CDR2 FNYEAQ. The CDR3 has 13 amino acids.

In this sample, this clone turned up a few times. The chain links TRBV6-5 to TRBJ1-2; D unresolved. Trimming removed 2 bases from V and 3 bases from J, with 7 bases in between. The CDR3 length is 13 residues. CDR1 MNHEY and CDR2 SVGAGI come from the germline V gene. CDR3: CASSYGLHYGYTF. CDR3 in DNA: TGTGCCAGCAGTTACGGGCTCCACTATGGCTACACCTTC.

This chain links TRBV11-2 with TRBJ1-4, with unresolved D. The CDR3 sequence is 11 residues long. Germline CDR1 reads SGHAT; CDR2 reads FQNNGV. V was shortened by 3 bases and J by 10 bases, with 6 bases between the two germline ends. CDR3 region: CASSFNSKLFF. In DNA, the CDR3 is TGTGCCAGCAGCTTTAATTCAAAACTGTTTTTT.

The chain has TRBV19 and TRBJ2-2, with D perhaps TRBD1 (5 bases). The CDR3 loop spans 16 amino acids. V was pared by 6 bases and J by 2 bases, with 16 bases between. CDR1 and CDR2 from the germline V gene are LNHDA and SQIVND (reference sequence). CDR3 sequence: CASRPQGYLNTGELFF. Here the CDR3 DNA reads TGTGCCAGTAGGCCCCAGGGCTACCTAAACACCGGGGAGCTGTTTTTT.

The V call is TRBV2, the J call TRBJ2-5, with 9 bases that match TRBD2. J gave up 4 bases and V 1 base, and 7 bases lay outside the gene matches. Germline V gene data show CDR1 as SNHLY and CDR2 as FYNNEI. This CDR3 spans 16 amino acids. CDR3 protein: CASSEVALLAGETQYF. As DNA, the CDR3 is TGTGCCAGCAGTGAAGTTGCCCTACTAGCGGGAGAGACCCAGTACTTC.

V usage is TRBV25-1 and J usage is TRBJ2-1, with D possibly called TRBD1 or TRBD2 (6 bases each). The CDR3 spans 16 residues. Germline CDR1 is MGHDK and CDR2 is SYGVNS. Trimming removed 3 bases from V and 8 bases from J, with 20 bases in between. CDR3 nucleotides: TGTGCCAGCAGTGACTCTAGGGGGGTTCGGAGCCATGAGCAGTTCTTC. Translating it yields CASSDSRGVRSHEQFF. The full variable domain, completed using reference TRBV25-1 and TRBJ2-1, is EADIYQTPRYLVIGTGKKITLECSQTMGHDKMYWYQQDPGMELHLIHYSYGVNSTEKGDLSSESTVSRIRTEHFPLTLESARPSHTSQYLCASSDSRGVRSHEQFFGPGTRLTVL.

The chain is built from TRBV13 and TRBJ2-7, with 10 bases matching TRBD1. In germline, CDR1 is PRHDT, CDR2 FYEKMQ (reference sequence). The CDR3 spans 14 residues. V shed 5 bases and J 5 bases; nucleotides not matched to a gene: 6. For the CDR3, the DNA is TGTGCCAGCAGCATGGGACAGGGGCACAACGAGCAGTACTTC. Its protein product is CASSMGQGHNEQYF.

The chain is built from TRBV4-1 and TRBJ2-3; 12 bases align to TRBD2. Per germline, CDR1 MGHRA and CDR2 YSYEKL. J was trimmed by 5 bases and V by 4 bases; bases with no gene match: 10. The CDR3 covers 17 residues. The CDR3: CASSRTGTSGLIDTQYF. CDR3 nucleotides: TGCGCCAGCAGCCGGACCGGGACTAGCGGGTTGATAGATACGCAGTATTTT.

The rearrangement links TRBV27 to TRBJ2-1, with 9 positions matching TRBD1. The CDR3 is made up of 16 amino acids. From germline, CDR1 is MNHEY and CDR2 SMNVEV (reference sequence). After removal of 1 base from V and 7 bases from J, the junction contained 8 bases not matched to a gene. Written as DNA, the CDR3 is TGTGCCAGCAGTTTATTGGGGACAGGGTCCCTAAATGAGCAGTTCTTC. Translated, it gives CASSLLGTGSLNEQFF.

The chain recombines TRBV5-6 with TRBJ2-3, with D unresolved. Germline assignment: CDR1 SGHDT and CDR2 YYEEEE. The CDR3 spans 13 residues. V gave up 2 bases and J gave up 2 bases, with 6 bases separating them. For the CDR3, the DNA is TGTGCCAGCAGCTTAGGATCCACAGATACGCAGTATTTT. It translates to CASSLGSTDTQYF.

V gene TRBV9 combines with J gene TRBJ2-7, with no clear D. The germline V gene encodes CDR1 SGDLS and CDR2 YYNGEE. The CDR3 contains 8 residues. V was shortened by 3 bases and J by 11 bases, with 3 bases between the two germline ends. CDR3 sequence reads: CASSAEYF. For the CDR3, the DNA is TGTGCCAGCAGCGCAGAGTACTTC.